A single sample is the source of the 17 T cell receptor beta chains below, sequenced in a study of control samples from healthy donors and cancer patients. The assay was immunoSEQ multiplex PCR, and TCRdb's table has in-frame clones only and misses some. The profile shows about 110,000 clones, roughly 85% of them singletons. Specimen: blood. These receptor sequences come from a woman aged 50 to 65 in good health.

The chain recombines TRBV5-1 with TRBJ2-5; no firm D call. The CDR3 covers 13 residues. The germline V gene has CDR1 SGHRS and CDR2 YFSETQ. Deletions cut 4 bases from V and 5 bases from J, with 12 bases between. The CDR3 DNA reads as TGCGCCAGCAGCCCTCTCGCGGAGGAGACCCAGTACTTC. This gives the protein CASSPLAEETQYF.

The chain has TRBV3-1 (or the pseudogene TRBV3-2) and TRBJ2-7; 7 bases are a match to TRBD2. J lost 6 bases, V lost 1 base, and 9 bases had no gene match. The CDR3 length is 15 residues. CDR1 and CDR2 (germline): LGHDT, YNNKEL (reference sequence). CDR3 DNA: TGTGCCAGCAGCCAAGCGTGGGGGGGATCTTCCGAGCAGTACTTC. Translating it yields CASSQAWGGSSEQYF.

The chain carries TRBV18 and TRBJ2-2; D is uncertain. The CDR3 extends over 13 amino acids. In germline, CDR1 is KGHSH, CDR2 LQKENI. V lost 2 bases and J 7 bases, leaving 8 bases between the germline ends. CDR3 in DNA: TGTGCCAGCTCACCAAAGGTGGTCGGGGAGCTGTTTTTT. Protein product: CASSPKVVGELFF.

CDR3 coding DNA: TGTGCCAGTGGAGGGGTGAATTCACCCCTCCACTTT. Translating it yields CASGGVNSPLHF. This chain connects TRBV28 to TRBJ1-6, with D perhaps TRBD1 (5 bases). The ends were cut back, 9 bases at V and 7 bases at J, with 10 bases in the middle. This CDR3 contains 12 residues. Germline V gives CDR1 MDHEN, CDR2 SYDVKM.

Details on this clone: Sequence at one end of the junction differs from germline and may be a read error. This chain uses TRBV7-7 with TRBJ1-4, with D perhaps TRBD1 (5 bases). Germline lookup yields CDR1 SSHAT and CDR2 FNYEAQ (reference sequence). This CDR3 spans 19 amino acids. The DNA for the CDR3 is TGTGCTAGCAGCTTAGGGGAGGGCAGGGTGTGGGCAACTAATGAAAAACTGTTTTTT. Protein product: CASSLGEGRVWATNEKLFF.

CDR3 sequence: CASSSGTSPSTDTQYF. CDR3 nucleotides: TGTGCCAGCAGCTCTGGGACGTCCCCTAGCACAGATACGCAGTATTTT. V usage is TRBV11-3 and J usage is TRBJ2-3; either TRBD1 or TRBD2 may fit D (5 bases each). Trimming stripped 4 bases from V and 0 bases from J, with 14 bases between. This CDR3 has 16 amino acids. The germline gives CDR1 SGHNT, CDR2 YENEEA.

This clone showed up just a few times. Germline and junction disagree at one end, which may indicate a read error. The rearrangement joins TRBV6-5 to TRBJ2-7; D is ambiguous. Germline loops: CDR1 MNHEY, CDR2 SVGAGI. This CDR3 has 11 residues. CDR3 sequence: CASSNSAEQYF. The CDR3 DNA reads TGTGCCAGCAGTAACTCAGCCGAGCAGTACTTC.

The chain has TRBV28 and TRBJ1-5; a weak D match, TRBD1 (5 bases). V lost 6 bases, J lost 3 bases, and 12 bases lay in between. This CDR3 is built from 14 residues. Germline V lookup: CDR1 MDHEN, CDR2 SYDVKM. The CDR3 bases are TGTGCCAGCAGGAATTTACAGGACAATCAGCCCCAGCATTTT. It yields the protein CASRNLQDNQPQHF. Variable domain in full (rest from reference TRBV28 and TRBJ1-5): DVKVTQSSRYLVKRTGEKVFLECVQDMDHENMFWYRQDPGLGLRLIYFSYDVKMKEKGDIPEGYSVSREKKERFSLILESASTNQTSMYLCASRNLQDNQPQHFGDGTRLSIL.

The count of this clone is one. The sample contains more than one DNA sequence encoding this CDR3. The V call is TRBV15, the J call TRBJ2-1; D possibly corresponds to TRBD1 (5 bases). Trimming stripped 0 bases from V and 7 bases from J, with 10 bases between. The CDR3 is 14 amino acids. Per the germline V gene, CDR1 is LNHNV and CDR2 is YYDKDF (reference sequence). CDR3 bases: TGTGCCACCAGCAGAGACAGGGTTCTAAATGAGCAGTTCTTC. Translating it yields CATSRDRVLNEQFF.

The chain carries TRBV19 and TRBJ1-2; 7 positions match TRBD1. Germline CDR1 is LNHDA and CDR2 is SQIVND (reference sequence). The CDR3 is made up of 11 amino acids. V was clipped by 9 bases and J by 8 bases; unmatched bases: 6. CDR3 in amino acids: CASNTGEGYTF. In DNA, the CDR3 is TGTGCCAGCAACACAGGGGAAGGCTACACCTTC.

The chain is built from TRBV5-6 and TRBJ2-1, with 10 nucleotides matching TRBD1. The junction had 14 bases not matched to a gene; V was cut back by 5 bases and J by 9 bases. Germline CDR1 reads SGHDT; CDR2 reads YYEEEE. The CDR3 is made up of 16 amino acids. CDR3 sequence reads: CASRARDRGFKGEQFF. In nucleotides, the CDR3 is TGTGCCAGCAGGGCCCGGGACAGGGGTTTTAAGGGTGAGCAGTTCTTC.

The V gene is TRBV27, the J gene TRBJ1-5, with D tentatively TRBD1 (5 bases). Germline CDR1 reads MNHEY; CDR2 reads SMNVEV (reference sequence). The CDR3 runs 14 residues. Trimming stripped 5 bases from V and 5 bases from J, with 13 bases between. The CDR3 nucleotides are TGTGCCAGCAGTCACAAAGGGGTAGATCAGCCCCAGCATTTT. This translates into CASSHKGVDQPQHF.

This rearrangement joins TRBV29-1 to TRBJ1-5, with 8 bases matching TRBD1. With 6 bases clipped from V and 4 bases from J, the junction kept 2 bases outside the gene matches. Per the germline V gene, CDR1 is SQVTM and CDR2 is ANQGSEA. This CDR3 has 12 residues. The CDR3 nucleotides read TGCAGCGTGGGGGACAGGAATCAGCCCCAGCATTTT. This sequence encodes CSVGDRNQPQHF.

This rearrangement joins TRBV2 to TRBJ1-6; D ambiguous. The CDR3 is made up of 12 amino acids. Trimming shortened V by 2 bases and J by 14 bases, and 10 bases separated the two germline ends. Germline assignment: CDR1 SNHLY and CDR2 FYNNEI. The CDR3: CASSEKPRTLHF. The DNA for the CDR3 is TGTGCCAGCAGTGAAAAGCCCCGAACCCTCCACTTT.

The chain uses TRBV30 and TRBJ2-3; no firm D call. The V gene lost 5 bases and the J gene lost 1 base, with 4 bases spanning the gap. CDR1 is GTSNPN, CDR2 SVGIG, per germline (reference sequence). This CDR3 is built from 11 residues. CDR3 in DNA: TGTGCCTGGCACGGCACAGATACGCAGTATTTT. Translating gives CAWHGTDTQYF.

This clone was observed a handful of times. The V and J genes are TRBV6-6 and TRBJ2-1; D not certain. The ends were cut back, 6 bases at V and 4 bases at J, with 13 bases in the middle. CDR3 length: 14 amino acids. Germline V CDR1 and CDR2: MNHNY, SVGAGI (reference sequence). For the CDR3, the DNA is TGTGCCAGCAGCACCACCTACTTATACAATGAGCAGTTCTTC. Amino acid sequence: CASSTTYLYNEQFF.

V usage is TRBV6-5 and J usage is TRBJ1-5, with D unresolved. The CDR3 is 15 amino acids. Trimming removed 5 bases at V and 0 bases at J, with 11 bases between. The germline V gene has CDR1 MNHEY and CDR2 SVGAGI. CDR3 loop: CASSPTFHSNQPQHF. The DNA for the CDR3 is TGTGCCAGCAGTCCAACCTTCCATAGCAATCAGCCCCAGCATTTT.